The clone carrying this T cell receptor (beta chain) was recorded many times. The antigen is unknown. These data come from a study of T cells in Graves' hyperthyroidism and ophthalmopathy. Study findings and constraints: Most clonotypes expanded in thyroid above 0.001 were likewise present in blood.

TCR beta CDR3 regions were amplified from RNA transcripts. A first-round RT-PCR of the TCR CDR3 used the HTBI primer set. MiXCR, run by TCRdb on the multiplex PCR reads, gives a single entry per CDR3 protein. The data show roughly 500,000 distinct CDR3 sequences, with over 35% seen just once and around two fifths held by the top ten. Germline CDR1 SGHDN, CDR2 FVKESK. J was trimmed by 0 bases and V by 4 bases; bases with no gene match: 5. There are 16 residues in the CDR3. Sequencing used peripheral blood or thyroid tissue (not recorded which). The chain employs TRBV14 and TRBJ2-7, with 11 bases fitting TRBD2. The receptor's source is an adult woman with Graves' disease, either hyperthyroidism or ophthalmopathy (not recorded which). CDR3 DNA: TGTGCCAGCAGCCGCCGCACTAGCGGGAGCTCCTACGAGCAGTACTTC. Encoded protein: CASSRRTSGSSYEQYF. Full variable domain (missing parts from reference TRBV14 and TRBJ2-7): EAGVTQFPSHSVIEKGQTVTLRCDPISGHDNLYWYRRVMGKEIKFLLHFVKESKQDESGMPNNRFLAERTGGTYSTLKVQPAELEDSGVYFCASSRRTSGSSYEQYFGPGTRLTVT.